This TCR beta chain was identified during a study of blood T cell repertoires in COVID-19. In the study overall: Samples taken during acute and convalescent COVID-19 were collected in the United States, Italy and Spain. From T cells, B-cell-depleted T cells, or PBMCs came the material, which was cDNA or gDNA.

In the source study's methods: From reference gene primer amplification, estimates of nucleated cell counts were derived. Profiling relied on immunoSEQ multiplex PCR, and the TCRdb table lists in-frame clones only, not all of them. The D gene and trimming were derived from the DNA, and the V and J assignments and clone size from that table. The sample includes 100,000 to 150,000 clones, about 93% of them seen just once. V was trimmed by 5 bases and J by 5 bases, leaving 12 bases between them. This CDR3 region has 13 residues. Enrolment of Seattle patients took place during active infection, and they were followed longitudinally.

The genes are TRBV12-3 or TRBV12-4 and TRBJ1-2, with D maybe TRBD1 (5 bases). The TCR originated in a man aged 45-65 years with COVID-19, enrolled during active disease. Sequencing was performed on peripheral blood. In DNA form, the CDR3 reads TGTGCCAGCAGTCCCGGGGGGGGGTATGGCTACACCTTC. Amino acids: CASSPGGGYGYTF.